These T cell receptor beta chains were read from a single sample in a study of shared clonotypes between healthy human individuals. Libraries were prepared by immunoSEQ multiplex PCR; TCRdb keeps only in-frame clonotypes and omits some of them. The table records roughly 2,300,000 clones, 85% to 95% of them present only once. The specimen was naive CD4+ T cells from PBMCs. The receptors shown here come from a man younger than 30 in good health. Some clones in this sample may be carry-over from other donors' samples. Both conserved end residues are trimmed from each CDR3. The D gene is left open where the match is weak.

j_gene,d_gene,v_gene,CDR3aa
TRBJ1-2,.,TRBV20-1,SARIGT
TRBJ2-5,.,TRBV6-5,ASSIPGEETQY
TRBJ2-6,.,TRBV7-2,ASSLVWLSGANVLT
TRBJ2-7,TRBD1,TRBV7-9,ASSLRTGGGEQY
TRBJ2-4,.,TRBV28,ASTSTENIQY
TRBJ1-3,TRBD1,TRBV5-1,ASSSGTGFENTIY
TRBJ2-7,TRBD1,TRBV7-7,ASSLRQGPYEQY
TRBJ2-4,.,TRBV4-1,ASSQPTVREAKNIQY
TRBJ1-2,TRBD1,TRBV28,ASSFHAGGVNGYT
TRBJ2-7,.,TRBV6-4,ASTALPTTYEQY
TRBJ1-3,.,TRBV7-8,ASSSEGNTIY
TRBJ2-2,.,TRBV2,ASRGDTGELF
TRBJ2-2,.,TRBV5-1,ASSLGASNTGELF
TRBJ2-2,.,TRBV5-1,ASSSGPAGTGELF
TRBJ2-1,.,TRBV10-3,AIRNTGFNEQF
TRBJ2-7,.,TRBV28,ASRPPLLEDRGKY
TRBJ2-7,.,TRBV7-2,ASGWRAWQGEQY
TRBJ2-2,.,TRBV19,ASNHMGGRGTPYTGELF
TRBJ1-3,TRBD1,TRBV2,ASSSGQAAGNTIY
TRBJ1-4,.,TRBV28,ASSSQEGSNEKLF
TRBJ2-5,TRBD2,TRBV11-1,ASSLGGVREGKTQY
TRBJ2-1,.,TRBV9,ASSVDIVLKGGNEQF
TRBJ1-2,.,TRBV7-2,ASSLARVHGYT
TRBJ1-2,.,TRBV18,ASSPSPHADYGYT
TRBJ2-1,.,TRBV6-6,ASSSGGGGAYNEQF
TRBJ1-1,.,TRBV20-1,SASGGTEAF
TRBJ2-1,.,TRBV6-1,ASSLARDHEQF
TRBJ2-7,TRBD2,TRBV9,ASSVAPTSGSYEQY
TRBJ2-2,TRBD2,TRBV27,ASAGLAGAGELF
TRBJ2-2,TRBD2,TRBV11-3,ASSYGSGSHNTGELF
TRBJ1-5,.,TRBV11-2,ASSRMPSLPQH
TRBJ1-1,.,TRBV2,ASRAIRGGNTEAF
TRBJ1-1,.,TRBV11-2,ASSLTQRTNTEAF
TRBJ1-4,TRBD1,TRBV4-1,ASSPGDRAVKLF
TRBJ2-3,TRBD1,TRBV4-3,ASSPTGGWGTQY
TRBJ2-7,.,TRBV5-1,ASSLEPSHAYEQY
TRBJ1-1,.,TRBV27,ASSWSHRTEAF
TRBJ2-1,.,TRBV28,ASSFQWTATYNEQF
TRBJ1-5,.,TRBV30,AWSPPGYGNQPQH
TRBJ2-2,.,TRBV28,ASIKGYTGELF
TRBJ1-2,TRBD1,TRBV5-1,ASSLGGGSGYGYT
TRBJ2-2,.,TRBV29-1,SVGGKANTGELF
TRBJ2-7,.,TRBV6-1,ASSEGPLEQY
TRBJ2-5,TRBD2,TRBV11-3,ASSLGLAGSETQY
TRBJ1-2,TRBD1,TRBV7-9,ASSLRDSYGYT
TRBJ1-1,TRBD1,TRBV5-6,ASRGTGGTTEAF